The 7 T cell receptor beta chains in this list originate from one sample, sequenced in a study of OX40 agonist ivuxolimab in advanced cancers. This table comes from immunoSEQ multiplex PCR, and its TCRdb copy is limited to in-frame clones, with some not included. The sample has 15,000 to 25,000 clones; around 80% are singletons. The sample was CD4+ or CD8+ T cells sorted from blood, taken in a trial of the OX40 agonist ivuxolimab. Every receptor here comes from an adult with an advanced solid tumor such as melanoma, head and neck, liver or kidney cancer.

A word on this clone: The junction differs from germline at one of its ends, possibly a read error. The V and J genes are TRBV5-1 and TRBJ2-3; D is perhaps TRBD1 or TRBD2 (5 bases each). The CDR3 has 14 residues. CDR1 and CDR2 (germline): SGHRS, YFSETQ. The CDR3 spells CASSLGDLTNTQYF. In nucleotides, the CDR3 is TGCGCCAGCAGCCTGGGGGACCTCACAAATACGCAGTATTTT.

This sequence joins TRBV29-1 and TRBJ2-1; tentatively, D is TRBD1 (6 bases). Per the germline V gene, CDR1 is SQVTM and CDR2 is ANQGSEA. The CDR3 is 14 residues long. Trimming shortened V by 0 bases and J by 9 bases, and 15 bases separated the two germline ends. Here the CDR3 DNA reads TGCAGCGTTGAAGATCTTAGCAGGGGAATTGAGCAGTTCTTC. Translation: CSVEDLSRGIEQFF.

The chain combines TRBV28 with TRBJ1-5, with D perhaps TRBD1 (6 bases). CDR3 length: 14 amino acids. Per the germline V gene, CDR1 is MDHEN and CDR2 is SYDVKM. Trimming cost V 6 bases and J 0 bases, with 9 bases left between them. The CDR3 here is CASRPGHSNQPQHF. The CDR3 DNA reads TGTGCCAGCAGACCGGGACATAGCAATCAGCCCCAGCATTTT.

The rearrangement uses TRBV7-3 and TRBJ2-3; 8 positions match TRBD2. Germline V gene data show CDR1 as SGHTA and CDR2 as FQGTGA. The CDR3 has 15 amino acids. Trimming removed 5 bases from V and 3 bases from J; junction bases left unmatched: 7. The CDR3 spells CASSENSGATDTQYF. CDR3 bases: TGTGCCAGCAGCGAGAATAGCGGGGCAACAGATACGCAGTATTTT.

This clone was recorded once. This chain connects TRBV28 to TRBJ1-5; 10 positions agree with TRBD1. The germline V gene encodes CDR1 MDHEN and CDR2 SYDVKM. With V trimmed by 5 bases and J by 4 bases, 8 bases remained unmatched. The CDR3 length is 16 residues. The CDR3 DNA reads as TGTGCCAGCAGTCTTGACAGGGGGCATGGGAATCAGCCCCAGCATTTT. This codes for CASSLDRGHGNQPQHF.

CDR3 sequence: CASSPDRQETQYF. The CDR3 region has the DNA TGTGCCAGCTCTCCCGACAGACAAGAGACCCAGTACTTC. The rearrangement uses TRBV18 and TRBJ2-5, with a possible D match to TRBD1 (5 bases). Germline CDR1 and CDR2: KGHSH and LQKENI. The CDR3 covers 13 residues. V was pared by 6 bases and J by 2 bases, with 10 bases between.

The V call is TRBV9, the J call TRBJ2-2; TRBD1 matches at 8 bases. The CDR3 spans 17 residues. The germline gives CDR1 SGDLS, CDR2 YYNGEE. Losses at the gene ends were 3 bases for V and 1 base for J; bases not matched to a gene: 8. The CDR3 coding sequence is TGTGCCAGCAGCGCCGGCCGACAGGGGATGAACACCGGGGAGCTGTTTTTT. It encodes CASSAGRQGMNTGELFF. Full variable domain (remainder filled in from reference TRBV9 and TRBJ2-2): DSGVTQTPKHLITATGQRVTLRCSPRSGDLSVYWYQQSLDQGLQFLIQYYNGEERAKGNILERFSAQQFPDLHSELNLSSLELGDSALYFCASSAGRQGMNTGELFFGEGSRLTVL.